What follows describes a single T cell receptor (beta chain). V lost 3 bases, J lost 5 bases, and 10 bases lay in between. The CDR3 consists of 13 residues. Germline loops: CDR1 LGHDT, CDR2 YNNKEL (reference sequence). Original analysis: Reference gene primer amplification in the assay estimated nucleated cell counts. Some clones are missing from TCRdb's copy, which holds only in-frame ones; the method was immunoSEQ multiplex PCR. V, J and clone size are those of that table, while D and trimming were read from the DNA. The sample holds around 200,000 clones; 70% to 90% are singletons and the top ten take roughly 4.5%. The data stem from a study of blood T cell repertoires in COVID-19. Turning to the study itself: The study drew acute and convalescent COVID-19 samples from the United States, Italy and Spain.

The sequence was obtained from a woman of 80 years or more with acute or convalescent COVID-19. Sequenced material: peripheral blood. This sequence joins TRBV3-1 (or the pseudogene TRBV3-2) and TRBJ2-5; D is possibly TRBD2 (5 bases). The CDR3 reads CASSQKLGETQYF. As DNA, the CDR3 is TGTGCCAGCAGCCAGAAACTAGGGGAGACCCAGTACTTC.